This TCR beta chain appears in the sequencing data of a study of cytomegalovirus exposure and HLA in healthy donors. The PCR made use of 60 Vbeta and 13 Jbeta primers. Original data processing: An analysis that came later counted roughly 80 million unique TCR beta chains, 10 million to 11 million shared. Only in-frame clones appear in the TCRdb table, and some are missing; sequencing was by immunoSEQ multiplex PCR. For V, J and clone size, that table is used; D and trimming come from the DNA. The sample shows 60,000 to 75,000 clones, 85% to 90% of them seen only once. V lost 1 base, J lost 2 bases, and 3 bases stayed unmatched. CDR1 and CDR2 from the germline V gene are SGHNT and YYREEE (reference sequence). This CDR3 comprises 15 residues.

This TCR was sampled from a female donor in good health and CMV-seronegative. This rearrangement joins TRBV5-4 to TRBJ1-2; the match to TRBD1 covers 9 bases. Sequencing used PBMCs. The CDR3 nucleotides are TGTGCCAGCAGCTTGCCGACAGGGGGAAACTATGGCTACACCTTC. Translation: CASSLPTGGNYGYTF.